One and the same sample provided the 24 T cell receptor beta chains below, sequenced in a study of T cell responses to AZD1222 COVID-19 vaccine. Sequencing used immunoSEQ multiplex PCR; TCRdb keeps in-frame clones, though not all of them. The repertoire holds about 100,000 clones, with about 86% as singletons. Sequences were derived from peripheral blood, sampled on day 0 of AZD1222 vaccination. The receptors were gathered from an adult in good health.

Concerning this clone itself: The same CDR3 can be traced to other DNA sequences in this sample. The chain couples TRBV3-1 (or the pseudogene TRBV3-2) to TRBJ1-3; D remains unclear. V lost 1 base and J lost 1, with 5 bases in between. Germline CDR1 is LGHDT and CDR2 is YNNKEL (reference sequence). The CDR3 is 14 amino acids. CDR3 DNA: TGTGCCAGCAGCCAAGGGGGTTCTGGAAACACCATATATTTT. Residues: CASSQGGSGNTIYF.

The rearrangement links TRBV6-5 to TRBJ1-2, with 8 positions matching TRBD1. The germline gives CDR1 MNHEY, CDR2 SVGAGI. J was trimmed by 4 bases and V by 6 bases; bases with no gene match: 4. The CDR3 loop spans 13 amino acids. The CDR3 coding sequence is TGTGCCAGCAGGGTGGACAGGGTCTATGGCTACACCTTC. It codes for CASRVDRVYGYTF.

This clone was detected a few times. The chain joins TRBV4-3 to TRBJ2-1, with 14 bases aligning to TRBD2. The CDR3 is 19 amino acids. Germline loops: CDR1 LGHNA, CDR2 YSLEER. The V segment lost 0 bases and the J segment 2 bases; nucleotides outside the gene matches: 6. The chain's CDR3 is CASSQDLTSGGGPYNEQFF. The CDR3 DNA reads as TGCGCCAGCAGCCAAGATCTGACTAGCGGGGGGGGTCCCTACAATGAGCAGTTCTTC.

The chain is built from TRBV15 and TRBJ2-4, with TRBD1 matching over 7 bases. The CDR3 spans 19 residues. CDR1 and CDR2 (germline): LNHNV, YYDKDF (reference sequence). V shed 0 bases, J shed 1 base, and the junction held 12 bases outside the gene matches. The CDR3, as DNA: TGTGCCACCAGCAGAGAAGGGACAGTAATGACAGACGCCAAAAACATTCAGTACTTC. Translation gives CATSREGTVMTDAKNIQYF.

The V and J genes are TRBV7-2 and TRBJ2-5; D call uncertain. Trimming took 6 bases from V and 5 from J, leaving 16 bases between them. Per the germline V gene, CDR1 is SGHTA and CDR2 is FQGNSA. CDR3 length equals 14 residues. The CDR3: CASRSGLRGETQYF. The CDR3, as DNA: TGTGCCAGCAGATCCGGTCTCCGTGGGGAGACCCAGTACTTC. The whole variable domain, remainder taken from reference TRBV7-2 and TRBJ2-5, is GAGVSQSPSNKVTEKGKDVELRCDPISGHTALYWYRQSLGQGLEFLIYFQGNSAPDKSGLPSDRFSAERTGGSVSTLTIQRTQQEDSAVYLCASRSGLRGETQYFGPGTRLLVL.

CDR3 sequence: CASSDQGQSHEQYF. CDR3 nucleotide sequence: TGTGCCAGCAGCGACCAGGGACAGTCCCACGAGCAGTACTTC. V is TRBV7-9 and J is TRBJ2-7, with TRBD1 matching over 7 bases. Germline-derived CDR1 and CDR2 are SEHNR and FQNEAQ (reference sequence). This CDR3 contains 14 residues. Trimming cost V 5 bases and J 5 bases; bases outside gene matches: 9.

The chain recombines TRBV5-1 with TRBJ1-1; D uncertain. Trimming pared 0 bases from V and 1 base from J, leaving 7 bases between. This CDR3 spans 14 amino acids. Looked up from germline, CDR1 is SGHRS and CDR2 is YFSETQ. The CDR3 spells CASSLEGRNTEAFF. The DNA of the CDR3 is TGCGCCAGCAGCTTGGAGGGCAGGAACACTGAAGCTTTCTTT.

The chain couples TRBV6-5 to TRBJ1-3; no firm D call. This CDR3 has 14 amino acids. The V gene's germline CDR1 is MNHEY and CDR2 SVGAGI. Trimming cost V 8 bases and J 4 bases, with 15 bases left between them. The CDR3 here is CASATRGSGNTIYF. CDR3 coding DNA: TGTGCCAGCGCCACCCGGGGATCCGGAAACACCATATATTTT.

The count of this clone is one. The rearrangement links TRBV7-2 to TRBJ1-5; the D gene is possibly TRBD1 (5 bases). This CDR3 contains 16 residues. Trimming left V 1 base short and J 0 bases short, with 10 bases between. The germline V gene encodes CDR1 SGHTA and CDR2 FQGNSA. CDR3 bases: TGTGCCAGCAGCTTAGGCAGGGATTATAGCAATCAGCCCCAGCATTTT. This gives the protein CASSLGRDYSNQPQHF. Together with reference TRBV7-2 and TRBJ1-5, the CDR3 gives the full variable domain: GAGVSQSPSNKVTEKGKDVELRCDPISGHTALYWYRQSLGQGLEFLIYFQGNSAPDKSGLPSDRFSAERTGGSVSTLTIQRTQQEDSAVYLCASSLGRDYSNQPQHFGDGTRLSIL.

This rearrangement joins TRBV5-1 to TRBJ2-7; D might be TRBD1 (5 bases). This CDR3 region has 16 residues. CDR1 SGHRS and CDR2 YFSETQ come from the germline V gene. V gave up 4 bases and J gave up 0 bases, with 17 bases separating them. The CDR3 sequence is CASSTQPSTASYEQYF. CDR3 nucleotide sequence: TGCGCCAGCAGCACGCAGCCTTCGACAGCCTCCTACGAGCAGTACTTC.

V gene TRBV11-3 combines with J gene TRBJ1-5; maybe TRBD1 (6 bases). CDR3 length equals 17 residues. The germline V and J ends were trimmed by 1 base and 2 bases, with 15 bases remaining between them. Germline V gene lookup returns CDR1 SGHNT and CDR2 YENEEA. Written as DNA, the CDR3 is TGTGCCAGCAGCTTAGTAGGCAGGGGTGGTTGCAATCAGCCCCAGCATTTT. Translation: CASSLVGRGGCNQPQHF. Together with reference TRBV11-3 and TRBJ1-5, the CDR3 gives the full variable domain: EAGVVQSPRYKIIEKKQPVAFWCNPISGHNTLYWYLQNLGQGPELLIRYENEEAVDDSQLPKDRFSAERLKGVDSTLKIQPAELGDSAVYLCASSLVGRGGCNQPQHFGDGTRLSIL.

The chain recombines TRBV6-2 or TRBV6-3 with TRBJ2-2; D not resolved. This CDR3 region has 14 residues. The V gene lost 0 bases and the J gene lost 5 bases, with 7 bases spanning the gap. Per germline, CDR1 MNHEY and CDR2 SVGEGT. The CDR3 is CASSYSTTTGELFF. As DNA, the CDR3 is TGTGCCAGCAGTTACTCGACGACTACCGGGGAGCTGTTTTTT.

This chain links TRBV6-5 with TRBJ2-2, with D possibly TRBD1 on 5 matching bases. CDR1 is MNHEY, CDR2 SVGAGI, per germline. The CDR3 is 15 amino acids. V lost 0 bases, J lost 1 base, and 6 bases lay in between. As DNA, the CDR3 is TGTGCCAGCAGTTACTCGGACAAGAACACCGGGGAGCTGTTTTTT. Amino acids: CASSYSDKNTGELFF.

The chain recombines TRBV7-9 with TRBJ2-4, with D perhaps TRBD1 (5 bases). Trimming left V 1 base short and J 1 base short, with 11 bases between. This CDR3 has 16 residues. Germline CDR1 SEHNR, CDR2 FQNEAQ (reference sequence). The DNA of the CDR3 is TGTGCCAGCAGCTTAGGGGGCAGCAATGCCAAAAACATTCAGTACTTC. Translated, it gives CASSLGGSNAKNIQYF.

The chain is built from TRBV7-9 and TRBJ2-1; unclear D gene. V lost 1 base to trimming and J lost 2 bases, with 6 bases between them. The CDR3 is 14 amino acids. The germline V gene has CDR1 SEHNR and CDR2 FQNEAQ (reference sequence). The DNA for the CDR3 is TGTGCCAGCAGCTTAGGACTGCCCTACAATGAGCAGTTCTTC. Its protein is CASSLGLPYNEQFF.

This clone was seen ten or more times. This chain links TRBV6-6 with TRBJ2-5; 13 bases agree with TRBD2. Germline lookup yields CDR1 MNHNY and CDR2 SVGAGI (reference sequence). This CDR3 has 17 residues. V trimming: 5 bases; J trimming: 6 bases; junction bases outside the gene matches: 12. The CDR3 loop is CASSQKSGTSGMKTQYF. The CDR3 nucleotides are TGTGCCAGCAGTCAAAAATCCGGGACTAGCGGGATGAAGACCCAGTACTTC.

This chain links TRBV20-1 with TRBJ2-3; D is ambiguous. Germline values: CDR1 DFQATT, CDR2 SNEGSKA (reference sequence). This CDR3 has 13 residues. Deletions cut 3 bases from V and 2 bases from J, with 9 bases between. The CDR3 nucleotides read TGCAGTGCTAGTGGTCACTTCACAGATACGCAGTATTTT. Translated, it gives CSASGHFTDTQYF.

The chain couples TRBV11-3 to TRBJ2-1; 7 positions agree with TRBD2. V gave up 5 bases and J gave up 5 bases; unmatched junction bases: 9. The CDR3 is made up of 15 amino acids. From germline, CDR1 is SGHNT and CDR2 YENEEA. This chain's CDR3 is CASSVRTRIHNEQFF. The CDR3 DNA is TGTGCCAGCAGCGTGCGGACTAGGATACACAATGAGCAGTTCTTC.

This chain joins TRBV12-3 or TRBV12-4 and TRBJ2-2; D may be TRBD1 (7 bases). Trimming removed 6 bases from V and 5 bases from J, with 10 bases in between. CDR3 size: 13 residues. Written as DNA, the CDR3 is TGTGCCAGCAGGGGGGGACAGACCGGGGAGCTGTTTTTT. Encoded protein: CASRGGQTGELFF.

The chain couples TRBV7-2 to TRBJ1-5, with D possibly TRBD1 on 5 matching bases. This CDR3 region has 12 residues. Trimming took off 4 bases at V and 9 bases at J, with 10 bases between the two ends. The germline CDR1 and CDR2 sequences are SGHTA and FQGNSA. DNA for the CDR3: TGTGCCAGCAGCTACGGGGGACCGCCCCAGCATTTT. Its protein is CASSYGGPPQHF.

In its sample, this clone was seen a few times. V usage is TRBV2 and J usage is TRBJ2-5; the match to TRBD1 covers 8 bases. The germline V gene has CDR1 SNHLY and CDR2 FYNNEI. The CDR3 spans 14 residues. J lost 5 bases, V lost 6 bases, and 8 bases had no gene match. The CDR3 reads CASSGGQGGETQYF. Here the CDR3 DNA reads TGTGCCAGCAGCGGCGGACAGGGTGGCGAGACCCAGTACTTC. Together with reference TRBV2 and TRBJ2-5, the CDR3 gives the full variable domain: EPEVTQTPSHQVTQMGQEVILRCVPISNHLYFYWYRQILGQKVEFLVSFYNNEISEKSEIFDDQFSVERPDGSNFTLKIRSTKLEDSAMYFCASSGGQGGETQYFGPGTRLLVL.

This clone was seen once. The chain carries TRBV9 and TRBJ2-3, with 9 bases identical to TRBD2. The length of the CDR3 is 16 residues. CDR1 and CDR2 from the germline V gene are SGDLS and YYNGEE. The ends lost 1 base at V and 4 bases at J; junction bases unmatched: 7. The CDR3, as DNA: TGTGCCAGCAGCGTACCTGGCGGGGGGGCTTCAGATACGCAGTATTTT. It codes for CASSVPGGGASDTQYF. Full variable domain (missing parts from reference TRBV9 and TRBJ2-3): DSGVTQTPKHLITATGQRVTLRCSPRSGDLSVYWYQQSLDQGLQFLIQYYNGEERAKGNILERFSAQQFPDLHSELNLSSLELGDSALYFCASSVPGGGASDTQYFGPGTRLTVL.

V and J are TRBV30 and TRBJ1-3; no reliable D call. The CDR3 contains 11 residues. The V gene lost 5 bases and the J gene lost 0 bases, with 2 bases spanning the gap. Germline V gene data show CDR1 as GTSNPN and CDR2 as SVGIG (reference sequence). The CDR3 spells CAWGSGNTIYF. In DNA form, the CDR3 reads TGTGCCTGGGGCTCTGGAAACACCATATATTTT.

The chain combines TRBV12-3 or TRBV12-4 with TRBJ1-2, with D uncertain. CDR3 length: 10 residues. The V gene lost 10 bases and the J gene lost 10 bases, with 13 bases spanning the gap. CDR3: CAIWASSYTF. CDR3 coding DNA: TGTGCCATCTGGGCCTCCTCCTACACCTTC.